This T cell receptor beta chain was sequenced for a study of OX40 agonist ivuxolimab in advanced cancers. Overall study: Cancers in dose escalation were hepatocellular, melanoma, renal cell and head and neck.

The CDR3 totals 15 residues. Germline CDR1 and CDR2: ENHRY and SYGVKD. The junction had 4 bases not matched to a gene; V was cut back by 3 bases and J by 4 bases. Study conclusions and caveats: Antigens targeted by the expanded peripheral T cells were not determined.

To note about this clone: The antigen is unknown.

TCRdb's table, derived via immunoSEQ multiplex PCR, lists solely in-frame clones and lacks some. The sample holds 20,000 to 25,000 clones, approximately 90% seen once. This chain links TRBV10-3 with TRBJ2-2; TRBD2 aligns across 8 bases. The input for sequencing was CD4+ or CD8+ T cells sorted from blood, taken in a trial of the OX40 agonist ivuxolimab. The clonotype originates from an adult with an advanced solid tumor such as melanoma, head and neck, liver or kidney cancer. CDR3 in DNA: TGTGCCATCAGTGATTCGGGAGGGTTCACCGGGGAGCTGTTTTTT. It encodes CAISDSGGFTGELFF.